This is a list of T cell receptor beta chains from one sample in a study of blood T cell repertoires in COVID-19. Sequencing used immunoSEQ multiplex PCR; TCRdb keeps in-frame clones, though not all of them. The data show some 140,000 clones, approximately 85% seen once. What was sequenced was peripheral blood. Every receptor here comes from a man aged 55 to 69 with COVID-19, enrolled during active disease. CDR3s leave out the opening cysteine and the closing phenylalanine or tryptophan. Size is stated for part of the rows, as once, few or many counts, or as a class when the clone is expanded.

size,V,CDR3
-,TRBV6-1,ASSEGRAEAF
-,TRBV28,ASSGWGGGPGWEQY
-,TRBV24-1,ATSRASGPGGNEQF
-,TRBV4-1,ASSQGIARGDGYT
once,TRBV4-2,ASSQEQGAYEQY
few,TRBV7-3,ASSLGLAGGQETQY
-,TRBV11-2,ASNTGTDGGPQH
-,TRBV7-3,ASSRSPTGTDTEAF
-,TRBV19,ASSIDASGSGNEQF
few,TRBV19,ASSVQGAGNTIY
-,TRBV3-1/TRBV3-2,ASSQRTGSGNYGYT
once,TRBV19,ASSLEGGRGANYGYT
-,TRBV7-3,ASSLQTGTGETQY
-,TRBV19,ASSIEGEGGYT
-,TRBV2,ASRPGLAGQETQY
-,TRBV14,ASSQVPSGSTDTQY
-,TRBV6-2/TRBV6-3,ASSYLEGLTEAF
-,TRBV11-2,ASARRGGDEQY
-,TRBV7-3,ASSRTVDAGNTIY
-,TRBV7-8,ASSPTGGLGELF
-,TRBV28,ASSLQDRLREGTQY
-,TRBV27,ASSSAGIYGYT
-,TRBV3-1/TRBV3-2,ASSQGGRMNTEAF
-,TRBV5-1,ASSPRDTSYEQY
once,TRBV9,ASSAGQSNYGYT
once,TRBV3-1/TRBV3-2,ASSQAGSANEKLF
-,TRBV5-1,ASSFLTGEGYT
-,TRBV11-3,ASSLDTDRTYEQY
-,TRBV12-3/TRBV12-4,AAGRGQETQY
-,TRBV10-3,AISSDRVSGYT
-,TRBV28,ASSLGTGRNTEAF
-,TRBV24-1,ATSDISSGGYEQY
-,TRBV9,ASSAGPGGNTIY
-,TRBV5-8,ASSLFWEGGQPQH
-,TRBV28,ASSLGTGFDTDTQY
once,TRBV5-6,ASSPRHRETNTGELF